Following are 24 T cell receptor beta chains from one sample sequenced in a study of T-cell reconstitution after alpha-beta-depleted transplantation in children. A library of TCRbeta sequences, prepared with unique molecular identifiers, was generated. TCRdb reprocessed the PCR reads with MiXCR, giving one entry per CDR3 protein. The sample records about 200,000 distinct CDR3 sequences, 5.5% to 7% being singletons. The material sequenced was PBMCs, taken before TCRalphabeta/CD19-depleted stem cell transplant. The origin of the receptors is a girl less than two years old with combined immunodeficiency, due to receive a stem cell transplant.

Many counts were recorded for this clonotype. The V and J genes are TRBV5-1 and TRBJ1-1; D remains unclear. This CDR3 is built from 12 residues. The V end was cut by 0 bases, the J end by 6 bases, with 6 bases between. Germline V gene lookup returns CDR1 SGHRS and CDR2 YFSETQ. The CDR3: CASSLDGAEAFF. The CDR3 coding sequence is TGCGCCAGCAGCTTGGATGGGGCTGAAGCTTTCTTT.

The rearrangement links TRBV11-2 to TRBJ1-3; D is unclear. CDR3 length equals 15 residues. Trimming left V 1 base short and J 0 bases short, with 7 bases between. Germline V gene sequence: CDR1 SGHAT, CDR2 FQNNGV. The CDR3, as DNA: TGTGCCAGCAGCTTAGGTCCAAGCTCTGGAAACACCATATATTTT. This sequence encodes CASSLGPSSGNTIYF.

This clonotype was recorded at least ten times. The chain uses TRBV20-1 and TRBJ2-3; no definite D call. The germline V gene encodes CDR1 DFQATT and CDR2 SNEGSKA (reference sequence). V was clipped by 6 bases and J by 4 bases, with 14 bases between them. This CDR3 is 13 amino acids long. CDR3 region: CSAPQAKADTQYF. DNA for the CDR3: TGCAGTGCCCCTCAGGCCAAGGCAGATACGCAGTATTTT.

This clonotype has a count of ten or more. The chain combines TRBV7-9 with TRBJ1-2; no firm D call. The CDR3 has 13 amino acids. Per germline, CDR1 SEHNR and CDR2 FQNEAQ (reference sequence). Trimming removed 4 bases at V and 8 bases at J, with 14 bases between. The CDR3 nucleotides are TGTGCCAGCAGCTATTCAGGTCTACACGGCTACACCTTC. Its translation: CASSYSGLHGYTF. Full variable domain (remainder filled in from reference TRBV7-9 and TRBJ1-2): DTGVSQNPRHKITKRGQNVTFRCDPISEHNRLYWYRQTLGQGPEFLTYFQNEAQLEKSRLLSDRFSAERPKGSFSTLEIQRTEQGDSAMYLCASSYSGLHGYTFGSGTRLTVV.

This clonotype was observed many times. The chain couples TRBV20-1 to TRBJ1-1; maybe TRBD1 (5 bases). Germline CDR1 DFQATT, CDR2 SNEGSKA (reference sequence). Trimming cost V 3 bases and J 1 base, with 9 bases left between them. The CDR3 runs 13 residues. The CDR3 DNA reads TGCAGTGCTAGGGACATCTCGAACACTGAAGCTTTCTTT. This translates into CSARDISNTEAFF.

This clonotype has ten or more counts. This sequence joins TRBV12-3 or TRBV12-4 and TRBJ1-2; TRBD1 might be the D (5 bases). The CDR3 has 13 amino acids. Between the trimmed V and J ends, which lost 2 bases and 9 bases, there was a span of 13 bases. CDR3 region: CASSLPNRGSYTF. CDR3 coding DNA: TGTGCCAGCAGTTTACCCAATCGGGGGAGCTACACCTTC.

This clonotype was counted at least ten times. V gene TRBV6-1 combines with J gene TRBJ2-1; no definite D call. The CDR3 is made up of 12 amino acids. Trimming took off 6 bases at V and 0 bases at J, with 3 bases between the two ends. Germline-derived CDR1 and CDR2 are MNHNS and SASEGT. This chain's CDR3 is CASRNSYNEQFF. The CDR3 DNA is TGTGCCAGCAGAAACTCCTACAATGAGCAGTTCTTC.

This clonotype was detected many times. The rearrangement links TRBV7-2 to TRBJ2-7, with D unresolved. Germline values: CDR1 SGHTA, CDR2 FQGNSA. Trimming shortened V by 1 base and J by 5 bases, and 6 bases separated the two germline ends. This CDR3 has 12 residues. The CDR3 coding sequence is TGTGCCAGCAGCTTAGTGCTGAACGAGCAGTACTTC. The encoded protein is CASSLVLNEQYF.

This clonotype was observed at least ten times. The chain uses TRBV20-1 and TRBJ2-7; D remains unclear. From germline, CDR1 is DFQATT and CDR2 SNEGSKA (reference sequence). Trimming took off 5 bases at V and 4 bases at J, with 18 bases between the two ends. The CDR3 has 14 residues. CDR3 coding DNA: TGCAGTGCTTTGGACCGTACGTCTCAGTACGAGCAGTACTTC. Its translation: CSALDRTSQYEQYF.

This clonotype was recorded at least ten times. The chain joins TRBV6-2 or TRBV6-3 to TRBJ2-1; D is undetermined. The CDR3 consists of 14 residues. V lost 2 bases and J 7 bases, leaving 12 bases between the germline ends. Per germline, CDR1 MNHEY and CDR2 SVGEGT. CDR3 amino acids: CASSYREDMNEQFF. Here the CDR3 DNA reads TGTGCCAGCAGTTACCGAGAAGACATGAATGAGCAGTTCTTC.

In its sample, this clonotype was seen many times. The V and J genes are TRBV7-2 and TRBJ2-1; TRBD1 matches 9 bases. The CDR3 has 16 amino acids. Trimming took 0 bases from V and 1 from J; bases not matched to a gene: 1. Germline CDR1 is SGHTA and CDR2 is FQGNSA. CDR3 in amino acids: CASSLAGTGSYNEQFF. The DNA for the CDR3 is TGTGCCAGCAGCTTAGCGGGGACAGGGTCCTACAATGAGCAGTTCTTC.

This clonotype was observed at least ten times. The chain carries TRBV18 and TRBJ2-5; a possible D gene is TRBD2 (6 bases). Per the germline V gene, CDR1 is KGHSH and CDR2 is LQKENI. Trimming removed 2 bases at V and 5 bases at J, with 12 bases between. The CDR3 has 14 residues. Written as DNA, the CDR3 is TGTGCCAGCTCACCATGGAGGGGTCGGGAGACCCAGTACTTC. Its protein is CASSPWRGRETQYF. Using reference TRBV18 and TRBJ2-5 for the parts outside the CDR3, the full variable domain is NAGVMQNPRHLVRRRGQEARLRCSPMKGHSHVYWYRQLPEEGLKFMVYLQKENIIDESGMPKERFSAEFPKEGPSILRIQQVVRGDSAAYFCASSPWRGRETQYFGPGTRLLVL.

The genes are TRBV7-9 and TRBJ2-7; possibly TRBD2 for D (6 bases). Germline CDR1 SEHNR, CDR2 FQNEAQ (reference sequence). The CDR3 covers 14 residues. Trimming took 7 bases from V and 3 from J, leaving 16 bases between them. This CDR3 reads CASTPEGRDYEQYF. In DNA form, the CDR3 reads TGTGCCAGCACCCCGGAAGGGCGGGACTACGAGCAGTACTTC.

At least ten counts were recorded for this clonotype. The chain has TRBV13 and TRBJ2-3; D gene unclear. Deletions cut 3 bases from V and 0 bases from J, with 4 bases between. The germline V gene encodes CDR1 PRHDT and CDR2 FYEKMQ (reference sequence). The CDR3 loop spans 13 amino acids. The CDR3: CASSFESTDTQYF. The CDR3 bases are TGTGCCAGCAGCTTTGAAAGCACAGATACGCAGTATTTT.

The table lists this clonotype with many counts. This chain links TRBV12-3 or TRBV12-4 with TRBJ1-2; the D gene is possibly TRBD1 (6 bases). The ends were cut back, 7 bases at V and 4 bases at J, with 19 bases in the middle. The length of the CDR3 is 15 residues. The CDR3 DNA sequence: TGTGCCAGCATGCCCCAGGGGATCCTTTCCTATGGCTACACCTTC. It yields the protein CASMPQGILSYGYTF.

Many counts were recorded for this clonotype. The rearrangement uses TRBV7-9 and TRBJ2-7; a weak D match, TRBD1 (6 bases). There are 11 residues in the CDR3. The germline V and J ends were trimmed by 5 bases and 7 bases, with 9 bases remaining between them. Germline values: CDR1 SEHNR, CDR2 FQNEAQ (reference sequence). The CDR3 DNA reads as TGTGCCAGCAGCCCGGGGACAGAGCAGTACTTC. It specifies CASSPGTEQYF.

In its sample, this clonotype was seen a few times. The chain is built from TRBV7-3 and TRBJ2-2, with 7 positions matching TRBD1. This CDR3 region has 13 residues. Germline trimming cut 5 bases from V and 6 bases from J; bases unmatched to any gene: 3. Germline CDR1 reads SGHTA; CDR2 reads FQGTGA. The CDR3 reads CASSPQGPGELFF. The CDR3 bases are TGTGCCAGCAGCCCACAGGGGCCCGGGGAGCTGTTTTTT.

Ten or more counts support this clonotype. This chain uses TRBV12-3 or TRBV12-4 with TRBJ2-5, with TRBD2 matching over 14 bases. The CDR3 totals 17 residues. The V and J ends lost 4 bases and 7 bases, in that order; junction bases with no gene match: 11. CDR3 loop: CASSSGTSGGSLGTQYF. The CDR3 region has the DNA TGTGCCAGCAGTTCGGGGACTAGCGGGGGTTCACTAGGGACCCAGTACTTC.

This clonotype was recorded at least ten times. The rearrangement uses TRBV7-9 and TRBJ2-3, with D perhaps matching TRBD1 (6 bases). Germline loops: CDR1 SEHNR, CDR2 FQNEAQ (reference sequence). The CDR3 length is 16 residues. V was pared by 5 bases and J by 6 bases, with 21 bases between. CDR3 bases: TGTGCCAGCAGCCCGCTAGCAGGGGCCTCAAGGGATACGCAGTATTTT. Translating gives CASSPLAGASRDTQYF.

This clonotype was recorded a few times. The rearrangement links TRBV12-3 or TRBV12-4 to TRBJ1-5; a possible D gene is TRBD1 (5 bases). V shed 3 bases and J shed 4 bases, with 10 bases lying between them. The length of the CDR3 is 14 residues. CDR3 sequence (DNA): TGTGCCAGCAGTTTTCCAGGGCCGAATCAGCCCCAGCATTTT. It codes for CASSFPGPNQPQHF.

This clonotype was counted a few times. The chain links TRBV7-9 to TRBJ2-3, with TRBD1 matching 8 bases. The CDR3 covers 15 residues. V lost 3 bases and J lost 4; bases outside the gene matches: 6. Per germline, CDR1 SEHNR and CDR2 FQNEAQ (reference sequence). As DNA, the CDR3 is TGTGCCAGCAGCTTCAACAGGGGGGTCGCAGATACGCAGTATTTT. Encoded protein: CASSFNRGVADTQYF.

The chain employs TRBV24-1 and TRBJ2-1; 9 bases match TRBD1. Looked up from germline, CDR1 is KGHDR and CDR2 is SFDVKD. The CDR3 spans 16 residues. Trimming removed 3 bases from V and 7 bases from J; junction bases left unmatched: 9. The DNA for the CDR3 is TGTGCCACCAGTGATACTATACGGACAGGGGAGAATGAGCAGTTCTTC. It encodes CATSDTIRTGENEQFF.

The table lists this clonotype with many counts. The gene calls are TRBV29-1 and TRBJ1-4; 7 bases are a match to TRBD1. Unmatched junction bases numbered 1, after V lost 4 bases and J lost 2 bases. This CDR3 has 13 residues. The V gene's germline CDR1 is SQVTM and CDR2 ANQGSEA. The CDR3 DNA is TGCAGCGTTGTACAGGGGACTAATGAAAAACTGTTTTTT. Its translation is CSVVQGTNEKLFF. Combining the CDR3 with reference TRBV29-1 and TRBJ1-4 gives the whole variable domain SAVISQKPSRDICQRGTSLTIQCQVDSQVTMMFWYRQQPGQSLTLIATANQGSEATYESGFVIDKFPISRPNLTFSTLTVSNMSPEDSSIYLCSVVQGTNEKLFFGSGTQLSVL.

This clonotype was seen many times. The rearrangement links TRBV28 to TRBJ1-5; the D gene is possibly TRBD1 (5 bases). Per the germline V gene, CDR1 is MDHEN and CDR2 is SYDVKM. The CDR3 is 16 amino acids. Deletions cut 1 base from V and 5 bases from J, with 15 bases between. This CDR3 is CASSLSPTAYDQPQHF. For the CDR3, the DNA is TGTGCCAGCAGTTTATCCCCGACAGCGTACGATCAGCCCCAGCATTTT.